The 13 T cell receptor beta chains presented below share a single source sample, sequenced in a study of cytomegalovirus exposure and HLA in healthy donors. Amplification used 60 Vbeta primers and 13 Jbeta primers. Assay: immunoSEQ multiplex PCR; the TCRdb copy retains only in-frame clones and omits some. The data hold more than 40,000 clones, with around 53% observed a single time. The sample comprised PBMCs. These receptors were taken from a man in his 60s in good health and CMV-seronegative.

J is TRBJ2-1 and V is TRBV6-5; D unresolved. V gave up 7 bases and J gave up 10 bases, with 14 bases separating them. Germline lookup yields CDR1 MNHEY and CDR2 SVGAGI. This CDR3 has 12 residues. Here the CDR3 reads CASKTSEREQFF. The DNA for the CDR3 is TGTGCCAGCAAGACTTCCGAACGGGAGCAGTTCTTC.

The gene calls are TRBV28 and TRBJ2-7; D not certain. Trimming stripped 6 bases from V and 6 bases from J, with 9 bases between. The CDR3 length is 11 residues. CDR1 and CDR2 (germline): MDHEN, SYDVKM. The CDR3 coding sequence is TGTGCCAGCAGGACATTTACCGAGCAGTACTTC. It translates to CASRTFTEQYF.

This chain joins TRBV5-1 and TRBJ1-2, with 10 bases matching TRBD1. Germline CDR1 SGHRS, CDR2 YFSETQ. Germline trimming cut 7 bases from V and 8 bases from J; bases unmatched to any gene: 14. The CDR3 length is 15 residues. The CDR3 region is CASATGGPTLSGYTF. The CDR3 coding sequence is TGCGCCAGCGCGACAGGGGGCCCAACTCTGAGCGGCTACACCTTC.

This clone has more than one count but fewer than ten. The chain links TRBV9 to TRBJ1-2; 11 bases line up with TRBD1. The CDR3 runs 16 residues. Germline V gene sequence: CDR1 SGDLS, CDR2 YYNGEE. V lost 0 bases to trimming and J lost 0 bases; unmatched junction nucleotides: 1. This chain's CDR3 is CASSVGDRGSNYGYTF. DNA of the CDR3: TGTGCCAGCAGCGTAGGGGACAGGGGGTCTAACTATGGCTACACCTTC.

The sample holds one count of this clone. The chain has TRBV4-2 and TRBJ2-5; 8 bases map to TRBD2. TRBJ2-7 explains the end of the DNA better; the J call may be wrong. CDR1 is LGHNA, CDR2 YNFKEQ, per germline. This CDR3 spans 16 amino acids. This CDR3 is CASSQDSETSDYEQYF. The DNA for the CDR3 is TGTGCCAGCAGCCAAGATTCTGAGACTAGCGACTACGAGCAGTACTTC.

In its sample, this clone was seen a few times. J is TRBJ2-5 and V is TRBV28, with D perhaps TRBD1 (5 bases). The V gene lost 5 bases and the J gene lost 0 bases, with 19 bases spanning the gap. The length of the CDR3 is 17 residues. Looked up from germline, CDR1 is MDHEN and CDR2 is SYDVKM. CDR3 amino acids: CASSNRQWGRDQETQYF. The CDR3 DNA reads as TGTGCCAGCAGTAACCGCCAGTGGGGCAGGGACCAAGAGACCCAGTACTTC.

The V call is TRBV15, the J call TRBJ1-6; 7 bases agree with TRBD1. The CDR3 runs 15 residues. The junction had 10 bases not matched to a gene; V was cut back by 7 bases and J by 7 bases. The germline CDR1 and CDR2 sequences are LNHNV and YYDKDF (reference sequence). The CDR3 loop reads CATKQGRIGNSPLHF. DNA for the CDR3: TGTGCCACCAAACAGGGGCGGATAGGGAATTCACCCCTCCACTTT.

The rearrangement uses TRBV7-9 and TRBJ2-7; possible D gene TRBD1, 6 bases. The CDR3 runs 14 residues. Germline V CDR1 and CDR2: SEHNR, FQNEAQ (reference sequence). V lost 0 bases, J lost 3 bases, and 9 bases lay in between. The CDR3 spells CASSLAGQNYEQYF. As DNA, the CDR3 is TGTGCCAGCAGCTTAGCGGGACAAAACTACGAGCAGTACTTC.

This clone was seen a single time. The CDR3 coding sequence is TGTGCCAGCAGTTCCACCGGGACAGGGGGGGCCGAGCAGTACTTC. Translated, it gives CASSSTGTGGAEQYF. The chain is built from TRBV28 and TRBJ2-7, with 11 positions matching TRBD1. The V segment lost 4 bases and the J segment 6 bases; nucleotides outside the gene matches: 8. Germline CDR1 and CDR2: MDHEN and SYDVKM. The CDR3 totals 15 residues. The full variable domain, completed using reference TRBV28 and TRBJ2-7, is DVKVTQSSRYLVKRTGEKVFLECVQDMDHENMFWYRQDPGLGLRLIYFSYDVKMKEKGDIPEGYSVSREKKERFSLILESASTNQTSMYLCASSSTGTGGAEQYFGPGTRLTVT.

This clone was detected a few times. The chain carries TRBV6-6 and TRBJ1-2, with a tentative D call TRBD1 (6 bases). The V end was cut by 6 bases, the J end by 1 base, with 15 bases between. CDR3 length equals 15 residues. Germline V gives CDR1 MNHNY, CDR2 SVGAGI (reference sequence). For the CDR3, the DNA is TGTGCCAGCAGACAACAGGGAAAGGTTAACTATGGCTACACCTTC. Translated: CASRQQGKVNYGYTF.

This clone occurred a few times. The chain uses TRBV29-1 and TRBJ2-7, with 9 bases identical to TRBD1. V gave up 4 bases and J gave up 3 bases; unmatched junction bases: 4. Germline V CDR1 and CDR2: SQVTM, ANQGSEA. The CDR3 consists of 13 residues. CDR3 in amino acids: CSVGGTGNYEQYF. CDR3 in DNA: TGCAGCGTTGGGGGGACAGGGAACTACGAGCAGTACTTC.

V gene TRBV6-1 combines with J gene TRBJ2-1; TRBD2 aligns across 7 bases. CDR3 size: 15 residues. V lost 7 bases to trimming and J lost 4 bases; unmatched junction nucleotides: 10. Germline lookup yields CDR1 MNHNS and CDR2 SASEGT. CDR3 sequence (DNA): TGTGCCAGCAAGGCCGCTAGCGGCCCGTACAATGAGCAGTTCTTC. Translated: CASKAASGPYNEQFF.

The chain couples TRBV14 to TRBJ2-2; D not certain. CDR1 SGHDN and CDR2 FVKESK come from the germline V gene. The CDR3 is 14 amino acids. V was cut by 0 bases and J by 6 bases, with 8 bases left in between. Here the CDR3 DNA reads TGTGCCAGCAGCCAAGATCTGGCGGCCGGGGAGCTGTTTTTT. Encoded protein: CASSQDLAAGELFF.